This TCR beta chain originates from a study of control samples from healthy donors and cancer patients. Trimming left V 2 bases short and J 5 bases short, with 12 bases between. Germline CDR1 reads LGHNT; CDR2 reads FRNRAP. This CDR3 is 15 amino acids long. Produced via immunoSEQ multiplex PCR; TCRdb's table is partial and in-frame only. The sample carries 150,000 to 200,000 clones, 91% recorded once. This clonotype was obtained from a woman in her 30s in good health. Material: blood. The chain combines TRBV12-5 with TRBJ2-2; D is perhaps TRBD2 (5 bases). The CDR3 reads CASGLFESGTGELFF. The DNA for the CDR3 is TGTGCTAGTGGTTTGTTTGAGTCGGGGACCGGGGAGCTGTTTTTT. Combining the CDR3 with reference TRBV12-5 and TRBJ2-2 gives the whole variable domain DARVTQTPRHKVTEMGQEVTMRCQPILGHNTVFWYRQTMMQGLELLAYFRNRAPLDDSGMPKDRFSAEMPDATLATLKIQPSEPRDSAVYFCASGLFESGTGELFFGEGSRLTVL.